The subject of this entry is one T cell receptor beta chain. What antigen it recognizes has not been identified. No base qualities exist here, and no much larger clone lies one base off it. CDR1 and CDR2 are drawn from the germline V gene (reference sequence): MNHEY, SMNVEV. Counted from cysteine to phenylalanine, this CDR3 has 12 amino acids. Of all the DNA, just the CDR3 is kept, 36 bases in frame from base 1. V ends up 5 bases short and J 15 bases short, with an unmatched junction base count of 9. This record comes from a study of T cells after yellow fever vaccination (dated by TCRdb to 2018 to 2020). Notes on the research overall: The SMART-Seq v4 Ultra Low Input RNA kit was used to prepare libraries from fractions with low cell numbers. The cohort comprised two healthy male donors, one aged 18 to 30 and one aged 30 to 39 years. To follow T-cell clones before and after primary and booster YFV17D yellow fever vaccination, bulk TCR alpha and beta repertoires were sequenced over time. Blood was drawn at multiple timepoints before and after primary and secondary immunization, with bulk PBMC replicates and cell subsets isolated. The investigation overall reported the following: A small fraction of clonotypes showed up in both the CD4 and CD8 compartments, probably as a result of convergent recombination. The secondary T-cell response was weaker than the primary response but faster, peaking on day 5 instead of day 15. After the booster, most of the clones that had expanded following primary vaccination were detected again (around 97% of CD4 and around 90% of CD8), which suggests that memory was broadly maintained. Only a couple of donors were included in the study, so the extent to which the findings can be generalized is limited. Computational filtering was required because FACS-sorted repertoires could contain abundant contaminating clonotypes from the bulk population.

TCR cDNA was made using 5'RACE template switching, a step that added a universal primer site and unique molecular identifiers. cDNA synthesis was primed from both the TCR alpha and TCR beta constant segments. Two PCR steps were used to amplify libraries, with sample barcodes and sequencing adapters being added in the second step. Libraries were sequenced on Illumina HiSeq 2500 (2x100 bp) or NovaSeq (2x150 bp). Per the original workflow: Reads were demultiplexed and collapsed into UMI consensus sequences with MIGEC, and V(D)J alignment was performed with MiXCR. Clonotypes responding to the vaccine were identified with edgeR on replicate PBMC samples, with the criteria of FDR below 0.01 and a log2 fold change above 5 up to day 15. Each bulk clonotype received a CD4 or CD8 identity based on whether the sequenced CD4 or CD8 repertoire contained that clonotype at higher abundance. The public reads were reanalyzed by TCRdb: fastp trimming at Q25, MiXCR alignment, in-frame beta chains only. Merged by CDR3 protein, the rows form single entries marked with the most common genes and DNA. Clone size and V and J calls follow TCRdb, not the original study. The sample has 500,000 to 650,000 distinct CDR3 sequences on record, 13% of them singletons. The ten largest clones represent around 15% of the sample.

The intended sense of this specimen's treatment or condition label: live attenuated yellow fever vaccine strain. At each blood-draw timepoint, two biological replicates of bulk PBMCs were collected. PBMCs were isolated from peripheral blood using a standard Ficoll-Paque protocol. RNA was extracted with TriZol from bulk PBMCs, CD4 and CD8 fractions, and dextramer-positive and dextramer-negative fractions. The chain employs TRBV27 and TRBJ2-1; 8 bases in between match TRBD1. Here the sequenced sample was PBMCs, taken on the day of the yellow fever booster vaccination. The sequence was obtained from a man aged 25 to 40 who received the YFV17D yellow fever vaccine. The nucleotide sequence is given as TGTGCCAGCAGTCGAAAGGGGACAGGTTGGTTCTTC. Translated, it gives CASSRKGTGWFF.